The rows below give T cell receptor beta chains drawn from one sample of a study of graft-versus-host responses after intestinal transplantation. Sequencing was performed with immunoSEQ multiplex PCR; in TCRdb, only in-frame clones are kept and a portion is missing. This sample yields 40,000 to 55,000 clones, of which roughly nine tenths are seen a single time; over 0.55% belongs to the top ten. Antigens of these TCRs are unknown. Here the sequenced sample was unstimulated CD4+ T cells sorted from spleen or lymph node cells, taken before transplant. Every receptor here comes from a human donor who was the organ donor for an intestinal transplant. CDR3s include the opening cysteine and the closing phenylalanine or tryptophan. A D gene is named only where the DNA matches it firmly. Some rows mark clone size as missing; the rest say once, few, many or name a class of expanded clone.

j_call: TRBJ2-3; v_call: TRBV5-4; clone_size: .; d_call: .; cdr3_aa: CASSLVSSPDTQYF; cdr3_nt: TGTGCCAGCAGCTTGGTTTCTAGTCCAGATACGCAGTATTTT
j_call: TRBJ1-2; v_call: TRBV28; clone_size: .; d_call: .; cdr3_aa: CASSLEAVGSYGYTF; cdr3_nt: TGTGCCAGCAGTTTAGAGGCGGTTGGGTCCTATGGCTACACCTTC
j_call: TRBJ2-1; v_call: TRBV9; clone_size: .; d_call: TRBD2; cdr3_aa: CASSVTSGRSDEQFF; cdr3_nt: TGTGCCAGCAGCGTCACCAGCGGGAGAAGCGATGAGCAGTTCTTC
j_call: TRBJ1-2; v_call: TRBV28; clone_size: .; d_call: .; cdr3_aa: CASSHHEQGWLSYGYTF; cdr3_nt: TGTGCCAGCAGTCACCACGAACAGGGTTGGCTTAGCTATGGCTACACCTTC
j_call: TRBJ2-1; v_call: TRBV6-1; clone_size: .; d_call: .; cdr3_aa: CASSPGQANEQFF; cdr3_nt: TGTGCCAGCAGCCCAGGACAAGCCAATGAGCAGTTCTTC
j_call: TRBJ2-3; v_call: TRBV6-1; clone_size: .; d_call: TRBD1; cdr3_aa: CASSEGQGAHLRADTQYF; cdr3_nt: TGTGCCAGCAGTGAGGGACAGGGGGCGCATCTAAGGGCAGATACGCAGTATTTT
j_call: TRBJ1-3; v_call: TRBV4-3; clone_size: .; d_call: TRBD1; cdr3_aa: CASSPRTGHSGNTIYF; cdr3_nt: TGCGCCAGCAGCCCCCGGACAGGCCACTCTGGAAACACCATATATTTT
j_call: TRBJ2-2; v_call: TRBV7-9; clone_size: .; d_call: TRBD1; cdr3_aa: CAIVKTGGRGTGELFF; cdr3_nt: TGTGCCATCGTCAAAACAGGGGGAAGGGGTACCGGGGAGCTGTTTTTT
j_call: TRBJ2-5; v_call: TRBV27; clone_size: few; d_call: .; cdr3_aa: CASSLRTGQQETQYF; cdr3_nt: TGTGCCAGCAGTTTACGTACAGGACAGCAAGAGACCCAGTACTTC
j_call: TRBJ1-2; v_call: TRBV15; clone_size: .; d_call: .; cdr3_aa: CATSSQGSRQYGYTF; cdr3_nt: TGTGCCACCAGCAGCCAGGGCTCCAGGCAATATGGCTACACCTTC
j_call: TRBJ2-7; v_call: TRBV5-1; clone_size: few; d_call: .; cdr3_aa: CASSLARDLTTYEQYF; cdr3_nt: TGCGCCAGCAGCTTGGCCCGGGACTTGACTACCTACGAGCAGTACTTC
j_call: TRBJ1-2; v_call: TRBV7-2; clone_size: .; d_call: TRBD1; cdr3_aa: CASSAQQGGYGYTF; cdr3_nt: TGTGCCAGCAGCGCCCAACAGGGGGGCTATGGCTACACCTTC
j_call: TRBJ2-1; v_call: TRBV5-1; clone_size: .; d_call: TRBD2; cdr3_aa: CASSLVSGSSYNEQFF; cdr3_nt: TGCGCCAGCAGCTTGGTTAGCGGGAGCTCCTACAATGAGCAGTTCTTC
j_call: TRBJ2-5; v_call: TRBV7-2; clone_size: .; d_call: TRBD1; cdr3_aa: CASSSPDRVGTQYF; cdr3_nt: TGTGCCAGCAGCTCCCCCGACAGGGTAGGGACCCAGTACTTC
j_call: TRBJ2-2; v_call: TRBV6-5; clone_size: .; d_call: TRBD1; cdr3_aa: CASSYQTGPTGELFF; cdr3_nt: TGTGCCAGCAGTTATCAGACAGGGCCCACCGGGGAGCTGTTTTTT
j_call: TRBJ1-2; v_call: TRBV5-6; clone_size: .; d_call: TRBD1; cdr3_aa: CASSLKVWDRVTFDYGYTF; cdr3_nt: TGTGCCAGCAGCTTGAAAGTTTGGGACAGGGTAACCTTCGACTATGGCTACACCTTC
j_call: TRBJ2-7; v_call: TRBV2; clone_size: .; d_call: TRBD2; cdr3_aa: CAGGGYEQYF; cdr3_nt: TGTGCCGGGGGGGGCTACGAGCAGTACTTC
j_call: TRBJ2-2; v_call: TRBV29-1; clone_size: .; d_call: .; cdr3_aa: CSAFTGELFF; cdr3_nt: TGCAGCGCCTTCACCGGGGAGCTGTTTTTT
j_call: TRBJ1-5; v_call: TRBV9; clone_size: .; d_call: .; cdr3_aa: CASSESPNQPQHF; cdr3_nt: TGTGCCAGCAGCGAATCCCCAAATCAGCCCCAGCATTTT
j_call: TRBJ1-1; v_call: TRBV11-3; clone_size: .; d_call: TRBD1; cdr3_aa: CASSGRTGGNGAFF; cdr3_nt: TGTGCCAGCAGCGGCCGGACAGGGGGTAACGGAGCTTTCTTT
j_call: TRBJ2-7; v_call: TRBV6-5; clone_size: .; d_call: TRBD1; cdr3_aa: CASSYGQGAYEQYF; cdr3_nt: TGTGCCAGCAGTTACGGACAGGGTGCCTACGAGCAGTACTTC
j_call: TRBJ2-3; v_call: TRBV7-3; clone_size: .; d_call: .; cdr3_aa: CASSLRISGSTDTQYF; cdr3_nt: TGTGCCAGCAGCTTAAGGATTAGCGGTAGCACAGATACGCAGTATTTT
j_call: TRBJ1-5; v_call: TRBV6-5; clone_size: .; d_call: .; cdr3_aa: CASSLQGTLPQHF; cdr3_nt: TGTGCCAGCAGTTTACAGGGAACTCTACCCCAGCATTTT
j_call: TRBJ2-1; v_call: TRBV9; clone_size: .; d_call: TRBD2; cdr3_aa: CASSVGFVWGRASYNEQFF; cdr3_nt: TGTGCCAGCAGCGTAGGGTTTGTTTGGGGGAGGGCCTCCTACAATGAGCAGTTCTTC
j_call: TRBJ2-7; v_call: TRBV5-4; clone_size: .; d_call: TRBD2; cdr3_aa: CASSLGAGGSYEQYF; cdr3_nt: TGTGCCAGCAGCTTGGGTGCGGGAGGGTCCTACGAGCAGTACTTC
j_call: TRBJ1-1; v_call: TRBV4-2; clone_size: few; d_call: .; cdr3_aa: CASSQTGLGTEAFF; cdr3_nt: TGTGCCAGCAGCCAAACAGGGTTGGGAACTGAAGCTTTCTTT
j_call: TRBJ2-1; v_call: TRBV11-2; clone_size: .; d_call: TRBD2; cdr3_aa: CASSTPGLAGGPRGGEQFF; cdr3_nt: TGTGCCAGCAGTACCCCGGGACTAGCGGGAGGGCCCCGAGGCGGTGAGCAGTTCTTC
j_call: TRBJ2-3; v_call: TRBV28; clone_size: .; d_call: .; cdr3_aa: CASSLSPGAGTDTQYF; cdr3_nt: TGTGCCAGCAGTTTGAGCCCGGGAGCGGGCACAGATACGCAGTATTTT
j_call: TRBJ1-3; v_call: TRBV15; clone_size: once; d_call: .; cdr3_aa: CATSRDPRETNTIYF; cdr3_nt: TGTGCCACCAGCAGAGACCCTAGGGAGACGAACACCATATATTTT
j_call: TRBJ1-1; v_call: TRBV6-5; clone_size: .; d_call: TRBD1; cdr3_aa: CASKGDRGRHTEAFF; cdr3_nt: TGTGCCAGCAAGGGGGACAGGGGGCGCCACACTGAAGCTTTCTTT
j_call: TRBJ2-3; v_call: TRBV6-1; clone_size: few; d_call: .; cdr3_aa: CASSEVGPHGTDTQYF; cdr3_nt: TGTGCCAGCAGTGAAGTTGGGCCACATGGGACAGATACGCAGTATTTT
j_call: TRBJ1-4; v_call: TRBV30; clone_size: .; d_call: .; cdr3_aa: CACKGVQALDEKLFF; cdr3_nt: TGTGCCTGTAAGGGGGTACAGGCCCTTGATGAAAAACTGTTTTTT
j_call: TRBJ2-1; v_call: TRBV5-1; clone_size: once; d_call: TRBD1; cdr3_aa: CASSFDRGDEQFF; cdr3_nt: TGCGCCAGCAGCTTTGACAGGGGCGATGAGCAGTTCTTC
j_call: TRBJ1-4; v_call: TRBV12-1; clone_size: .; d_call: .; cdr3_aa: CASSLKGREGEKLFF; cdr3_nt: TGTGCCAGCAGCTTGAAGGGCCGGGAGGGTGAAAAACTGTTTTTT
j_call: TRBJ1-1; v_call: TRBV11-1; clone_size: .; d_call: .; cdr3_aa: CASSLGAQGFKNTEAFF; cdr3_nt: TGTGCCAGCAGCTTAGGAGCTCAGGGGTTCAAGAACACTGAAGCTTTCTTT
j_call: TRBJ2-5; v_call: TRBV28; clone_size: .; d_call: .; cdr3_aa: CASSVQRLQAGTQYF; cdr3_nt: TGTGCCAGCAGTGTACAGAGATTGCAAGCGGGGACCCAGTACTTC
j_call: TRBJ2-2; v_call: TRBV25-1; clone_size: .; d_call: .; cdr3_aa: CATLPAGGGGELFF; cdr3_nt: TGTGCCACCCTACCCGCAGGGGGAGGCGGGGAGCTGTTTTTT
j_call: TRBJ2-1; v_call: TRBV7-9; clone_size: .; d_call: .; cdr3_aa: CASSFTSDNEQFF; cdr3_nt: TGTGCCAGCAGTTTTACTTCCGACAATGAGCAGTTCTTC
j_call: TRBJ1-2; v_call: TRBV18; clone_size: .; d_call: .; cdr3_aa: CASSQEEGTTPNYGYTF; cdr3_nt: TGTGCCAGCTCTCAGGAGGAGGGAACGACTCCTAACTATGGCTACACCTTC
j_call: TRBJ1-1; v_call: TRBV11-2; clone_size: .; d_call: .; cdr3_aa: CASSLSSGSTEAFF; cdr3_nt: TGTGCCAGCAGCCTATCTTCCGGGTCCACTGAAGCTTTCTTT
j_call: TRBJ2-2; v_call: TRBV28; clone_size: .; d_call: .; cdr3_aa: CASSFEQGSNTGELFF; cdr3_nt: TGTGCCAGCAGTTTCGAACAGGGCTCCAACACCGGGGAGCTGTTTTTT